This T cell receptor beta chain came from a study of cytotoxic CD8 clonotypes in ibrutinib-treated CLL. In the study overall: After treatment lasting a median approximately eleven months, range 6 to 36, response samples were collected.

This clone occurred once. Its antigen is not identified. General observations from the study: Public clonotypes were seen rarely and were contracted or stable on treatment.

The length of the CDR3 is 18 residues. V shed 5 bases, J shed 0 bases, and the junction held 5 bases outside the gene matches. The germline gives CDR1 MNHEY, CDR2 SMNVEV (reference sequence). Around 2 micrograms of genomic DNA from cryopreserved PBMCs went into TCR beta libraries. Depth targeted 1 in 200,000 to 1 in 1 million T cells, averaging approximately 10x coverage per clonotype. Sequencing was performed with immunoSEQ multiplex PCR; in TCRdb, only in-frame clones are kept and a portion is missing. This table has about 21,000 clones, roughly 70% appearing once. The TCR originated in a human donor with chronic lymphocytic leukemia. The chain carries TRBV27 and TRBJ2-6, with TRBD2 matching 12 bases. Sequences were derived from PBMCs, sampled before ibrutinib treatment. The CDR3 protein is CASSPSSGRVSGANVLTF. The CDR3 DNA is TGTGCCAGCAGTCCCTCTAGCGGGAGGGTCTCTGGGGCCAACGTCCTGACTTTC.